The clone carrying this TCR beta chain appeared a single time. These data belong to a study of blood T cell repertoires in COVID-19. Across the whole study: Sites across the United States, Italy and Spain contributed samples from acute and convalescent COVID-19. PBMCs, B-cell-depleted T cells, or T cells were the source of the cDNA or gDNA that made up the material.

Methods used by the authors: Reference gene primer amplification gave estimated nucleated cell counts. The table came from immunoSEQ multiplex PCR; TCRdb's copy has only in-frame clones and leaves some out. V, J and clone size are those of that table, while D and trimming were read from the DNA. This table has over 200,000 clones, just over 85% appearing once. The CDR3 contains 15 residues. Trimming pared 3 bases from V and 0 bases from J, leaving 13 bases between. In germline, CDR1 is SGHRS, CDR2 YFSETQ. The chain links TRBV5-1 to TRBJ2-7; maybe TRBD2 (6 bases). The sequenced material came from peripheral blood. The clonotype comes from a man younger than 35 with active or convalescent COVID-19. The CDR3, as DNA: TGCGCCAGCAGCTCATCGGACGGGAGCTCCTACGAGCAGTACTTC. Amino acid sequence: CASSSSDGSSYEQYF.